This T cell receptor beta chain derives from a study of control samples from healthy donors and cancer patients. The protocol was immunoSEQ multiplex PCR, while the TCRdb copy is restricted to in-frame clones and leaves out a portion. This sample yields 200,000 to 250,000 clones, of which around 94% are seen a single time; approximately 1.6% belongs to the top ten. This clone has more than one count but fewer than ten. CDR3 length equals 13 residues. The germline gives CDR1 LNHDA, CDR2 SQIVND (reference sequence). The V gene lost 0 bases and the J gene lost 6 bases, with 8 bases spanning the gap. The chain employs TRBV19 and TRBJ2-5, with D perhaps TRBD2 (5 bases). The source of this sequence is a man aged 50 to 60 in good health. Sequencing was done on a sample of blood. CDR3 protein: CASSIERGKTQYF. The CDR3 DNA reads as TGTGCCAGTAGTATAGAACGAGGGAAGACCCAGTACTTC.